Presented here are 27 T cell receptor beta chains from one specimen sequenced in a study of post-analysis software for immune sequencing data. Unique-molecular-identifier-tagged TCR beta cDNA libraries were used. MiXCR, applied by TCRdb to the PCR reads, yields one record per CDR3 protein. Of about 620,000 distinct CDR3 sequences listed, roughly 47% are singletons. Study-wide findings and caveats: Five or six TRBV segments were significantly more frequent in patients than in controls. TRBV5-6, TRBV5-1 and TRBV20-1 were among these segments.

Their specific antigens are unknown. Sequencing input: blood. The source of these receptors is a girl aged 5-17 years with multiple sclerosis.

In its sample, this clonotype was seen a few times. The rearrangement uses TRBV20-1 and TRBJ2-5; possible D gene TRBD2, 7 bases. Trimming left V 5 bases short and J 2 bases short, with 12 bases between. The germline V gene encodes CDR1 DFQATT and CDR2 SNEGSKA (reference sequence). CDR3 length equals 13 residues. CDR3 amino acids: CSAPRGAQETQYF. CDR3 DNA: TGCAGTGCTCCACGGGGGGCACAAGAGACCCAGTACTTC.

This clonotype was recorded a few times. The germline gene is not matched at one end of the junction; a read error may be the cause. CDR3 nucleotide sequence: TGTGCTAGCAGCTCCGGGACGGGCTCACCCCTCCACTTT. Protein: CASSSGTGSPLHF. The rearrangement joins TRBV7-7 to TRBJ1-6; maybe TRBD1 (5 bases). The CDR3 contains 13 residues. Germline assignment: CDR1 SSHAT and CDR2 FNYEAQ (reference sequence).

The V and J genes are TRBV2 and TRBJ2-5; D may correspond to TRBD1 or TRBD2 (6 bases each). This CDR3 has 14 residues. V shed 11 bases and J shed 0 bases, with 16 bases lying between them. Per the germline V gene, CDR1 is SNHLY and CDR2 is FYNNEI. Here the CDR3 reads CALLLGGYQETQYF. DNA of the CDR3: TGTGCCTTGCTGTTGGGGGGCTACCAAGAGACCCAGTACTTC. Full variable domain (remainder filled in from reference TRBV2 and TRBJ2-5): EPEVTQTPSHQVTQMGQEVILRCVPISNHLYFYWYRQILGQKVEFLVSFYNNEISEKSEIFDDQFSVERPDGSNFTLKIRSTKLEDSAMYFCALLLGGYQETQYFGPGTRLLVL.

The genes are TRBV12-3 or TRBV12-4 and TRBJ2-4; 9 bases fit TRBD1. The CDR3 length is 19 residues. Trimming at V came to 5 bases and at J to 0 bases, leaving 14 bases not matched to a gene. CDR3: CASSPGQGTGLLAKNIQYF. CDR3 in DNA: TGTGCCAGCAGTCCAGGACAGGGGACGGGTTTATTAGCCAAAAACATTCAGTACTTC.

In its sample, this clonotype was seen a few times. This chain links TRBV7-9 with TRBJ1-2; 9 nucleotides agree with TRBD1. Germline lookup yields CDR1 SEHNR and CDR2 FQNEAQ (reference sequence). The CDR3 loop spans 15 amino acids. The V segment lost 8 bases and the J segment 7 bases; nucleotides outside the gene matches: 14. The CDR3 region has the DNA TGTGCCAGCGAATCTTTGACAGGGGGGGTCCTTGGCTACACCTTC. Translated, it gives CASESLTGGVLGYTF.

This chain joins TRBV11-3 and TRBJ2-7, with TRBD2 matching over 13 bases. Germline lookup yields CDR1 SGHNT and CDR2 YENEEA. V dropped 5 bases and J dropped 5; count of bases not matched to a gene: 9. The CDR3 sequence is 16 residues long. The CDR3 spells CASSLWTSGSSNEQYF. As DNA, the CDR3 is TGTGCCAGCAGCCTCTGGACTAGCGGGAGTAGCAACGAGCAGTACTTC. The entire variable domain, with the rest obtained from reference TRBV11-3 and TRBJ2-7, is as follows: EAGVVQSPRYKIIEKKQPVAFWCNPISGHNTLYWYLQNLGQGPELLIRYENEEAVDDSQLPKDRFSAERLKGVDSTLKIQPAELGDSAVYLCASSLWTSGSSNEQYFGPGTRLTVT.

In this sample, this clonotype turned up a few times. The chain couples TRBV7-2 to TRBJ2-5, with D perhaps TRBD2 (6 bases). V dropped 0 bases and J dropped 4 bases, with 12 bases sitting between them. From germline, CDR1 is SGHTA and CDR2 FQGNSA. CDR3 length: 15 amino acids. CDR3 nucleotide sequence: TGTGCCAGCAGCTTAGCGGGGGGACTCTCAGAGACCCAGTACTTC. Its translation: CASSLAGGLSETQYF.

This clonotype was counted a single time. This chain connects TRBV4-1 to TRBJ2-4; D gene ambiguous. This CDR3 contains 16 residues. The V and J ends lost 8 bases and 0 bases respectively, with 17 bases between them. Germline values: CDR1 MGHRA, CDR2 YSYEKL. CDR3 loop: CASRTYDRLAKNIQYF. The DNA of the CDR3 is TGCGCCAGCCGTACCTACGATCGACTAGCCAAAAACATTCAGTACTTC.

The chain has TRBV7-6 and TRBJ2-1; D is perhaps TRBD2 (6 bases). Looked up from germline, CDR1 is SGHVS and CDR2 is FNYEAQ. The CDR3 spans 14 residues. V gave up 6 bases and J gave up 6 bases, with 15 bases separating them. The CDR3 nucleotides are TGTGCCAGCAGTCGAACTAGCCGGGTCAATGAGCAGTTCTTC. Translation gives CASSRTSRVNEQFF. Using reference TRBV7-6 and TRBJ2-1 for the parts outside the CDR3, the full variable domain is GAGVSQSPRYKVTKRGQDVALRCDPISGHVSLYWYRQALGQGPEFLTYFNYEAQQDKSGLPNDRFSAERPEGSISTLTIQRTEQRDSAMYRCASSRTSRVNEQFFGPGTRLTVL.

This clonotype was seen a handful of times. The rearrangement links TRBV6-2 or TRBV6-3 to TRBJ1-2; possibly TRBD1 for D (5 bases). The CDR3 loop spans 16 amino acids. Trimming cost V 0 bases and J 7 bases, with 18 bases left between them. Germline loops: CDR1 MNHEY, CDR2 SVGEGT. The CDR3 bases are TGTGCCAGCAGTTACTCGGCTAGGGGCGCGGGAGTTGGCTACACCTTC. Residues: CASSYSARGAGVGYTF.

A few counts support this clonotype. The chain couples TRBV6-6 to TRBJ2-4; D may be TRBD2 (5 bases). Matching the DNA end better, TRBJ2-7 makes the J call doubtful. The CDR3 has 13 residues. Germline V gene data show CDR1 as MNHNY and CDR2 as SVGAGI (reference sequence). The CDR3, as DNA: TGTGCCAGCAGTTACTCATACGGGAACGAGCAGTACTTC. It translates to CASSYSYGNEQYF.

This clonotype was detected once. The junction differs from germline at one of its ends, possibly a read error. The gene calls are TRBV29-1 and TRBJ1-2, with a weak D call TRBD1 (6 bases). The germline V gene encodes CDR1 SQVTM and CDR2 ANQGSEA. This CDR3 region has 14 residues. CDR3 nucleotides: TGCAGCGTTGATGGGTTACAGGGAGGCTATCGCTACACCTTC. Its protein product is CSVDGLQGGYRYTF.

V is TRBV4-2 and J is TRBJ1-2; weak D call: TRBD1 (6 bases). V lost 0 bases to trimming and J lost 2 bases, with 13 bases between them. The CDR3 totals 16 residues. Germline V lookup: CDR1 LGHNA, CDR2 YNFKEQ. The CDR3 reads CASSQDPATGNYGYTF. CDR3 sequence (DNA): TGTGCCAGCAGCCAAGATCCTGCCACAGGGAACTATGGCTACACCTTC.

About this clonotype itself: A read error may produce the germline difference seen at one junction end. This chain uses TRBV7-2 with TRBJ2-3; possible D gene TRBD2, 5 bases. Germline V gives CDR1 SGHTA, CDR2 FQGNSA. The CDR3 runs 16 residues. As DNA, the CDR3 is TGTGCCAGCAGCTTAGCCCCTAGCACCCGCACAGATCCGCAGTATTTT. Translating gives CASSLAPSTRTDPQYF.

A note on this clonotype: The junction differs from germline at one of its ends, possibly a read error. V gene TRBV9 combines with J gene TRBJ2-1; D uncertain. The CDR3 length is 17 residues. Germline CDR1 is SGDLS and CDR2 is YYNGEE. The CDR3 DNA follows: TGTGCCAGCAGCGTAGGCCGAGCTCGGGCCTCCTACAATGAGCAGATCTTC. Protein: CASSVGRARASYNEQIF.

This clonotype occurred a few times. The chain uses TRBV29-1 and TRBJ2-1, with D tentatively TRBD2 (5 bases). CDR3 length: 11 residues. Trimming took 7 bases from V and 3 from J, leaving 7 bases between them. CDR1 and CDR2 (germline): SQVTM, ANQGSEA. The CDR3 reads CSAGIYNEQFF. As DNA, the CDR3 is TGCAGCGCGGGGATCTACAATGAGCAGTTCTTC.

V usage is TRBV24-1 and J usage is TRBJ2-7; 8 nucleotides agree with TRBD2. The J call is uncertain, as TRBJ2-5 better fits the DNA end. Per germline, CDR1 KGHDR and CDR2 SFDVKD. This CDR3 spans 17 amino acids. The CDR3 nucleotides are TGTGCCACCAGTGATGCGCCTGGCGGGGGGTCTCGTGAGACCCAGTACTTC. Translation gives CATSDAPGGGSRETQYF.

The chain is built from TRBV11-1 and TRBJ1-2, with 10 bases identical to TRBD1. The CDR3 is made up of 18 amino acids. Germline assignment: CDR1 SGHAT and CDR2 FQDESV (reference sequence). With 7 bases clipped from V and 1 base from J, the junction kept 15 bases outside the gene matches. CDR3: CASNETRDRGQINYGYTF. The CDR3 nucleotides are TGTGCCAGCAACGAAACCCGGGACAGGGGTCAGATTAACTATGGCTACACCTTC.

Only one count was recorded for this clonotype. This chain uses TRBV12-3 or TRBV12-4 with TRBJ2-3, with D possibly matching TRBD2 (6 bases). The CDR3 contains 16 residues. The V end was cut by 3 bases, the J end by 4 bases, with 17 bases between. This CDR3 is CASSFRGGTPSDTQYF. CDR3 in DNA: TGTGCCAGCAGTTTTCGTGGGGGGACGCCATCAGATACGCAGTATTTT.

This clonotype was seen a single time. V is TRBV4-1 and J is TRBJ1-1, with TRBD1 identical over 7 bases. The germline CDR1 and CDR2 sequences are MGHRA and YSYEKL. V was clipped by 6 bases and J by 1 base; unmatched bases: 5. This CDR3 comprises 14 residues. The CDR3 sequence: CASRGQLKNTEAFF. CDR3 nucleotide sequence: TGCGCCAGCAGGGGACAGTTAAAGAACACTGAAGCTTTCTTT.

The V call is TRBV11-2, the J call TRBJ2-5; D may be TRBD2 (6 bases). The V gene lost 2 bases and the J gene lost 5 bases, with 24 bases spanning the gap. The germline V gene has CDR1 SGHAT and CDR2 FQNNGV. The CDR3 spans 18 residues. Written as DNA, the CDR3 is TGTGCCAGCAGCTTACGACTAGATATGGTGCGTCGGGTGGAGACCCAGTACTTC. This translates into CASSLRLDMVRRVETQYF.

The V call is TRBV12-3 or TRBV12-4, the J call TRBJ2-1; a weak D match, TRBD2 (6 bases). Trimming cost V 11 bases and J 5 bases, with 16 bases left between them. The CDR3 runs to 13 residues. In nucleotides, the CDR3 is TGTGCCGCCGGGAGAGGTAATAACAATGAGCAGTTCTTC. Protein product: CAAGRGNNNEQFF.

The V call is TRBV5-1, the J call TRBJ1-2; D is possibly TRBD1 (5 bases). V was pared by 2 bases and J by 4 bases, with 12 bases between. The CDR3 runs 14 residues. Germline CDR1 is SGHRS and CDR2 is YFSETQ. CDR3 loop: CASSFGASLYGYTF. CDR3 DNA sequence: TGCGCCAGCAGCTTTGGGGCCTCCCTCTATGGCTACACCTTC.

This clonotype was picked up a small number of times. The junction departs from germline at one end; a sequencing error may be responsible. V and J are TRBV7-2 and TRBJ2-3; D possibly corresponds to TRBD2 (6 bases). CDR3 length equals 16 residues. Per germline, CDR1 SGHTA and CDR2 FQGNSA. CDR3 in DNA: TGTGCCAGTAGCTTACGGAGGGGTACCCCCACAGATACGCAGTATTTT. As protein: CASSLRRGTPTDTQYF.

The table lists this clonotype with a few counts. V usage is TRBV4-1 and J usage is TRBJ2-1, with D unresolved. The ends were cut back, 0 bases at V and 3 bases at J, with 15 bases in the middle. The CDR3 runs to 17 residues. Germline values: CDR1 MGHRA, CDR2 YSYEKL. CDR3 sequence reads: CASSQDGQPTLYNEQFF. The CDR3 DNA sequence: TGCGCCAGCAGCCAAGATGGCCAGCCGACACTCTACAATGAGCAGTTCTTC.

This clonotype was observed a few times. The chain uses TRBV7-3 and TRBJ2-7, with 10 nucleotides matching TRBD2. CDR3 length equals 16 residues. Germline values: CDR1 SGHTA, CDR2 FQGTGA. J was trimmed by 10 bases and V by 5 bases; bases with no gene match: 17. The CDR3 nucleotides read TGTGCCAGCAGCCCAGAGGCCGGGACTAGCGTGATAACCCAGTACTTC. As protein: CASSPEAGTSVITQYF.

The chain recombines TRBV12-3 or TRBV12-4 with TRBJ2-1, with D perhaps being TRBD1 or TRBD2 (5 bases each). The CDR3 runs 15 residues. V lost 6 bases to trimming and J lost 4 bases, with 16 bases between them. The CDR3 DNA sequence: TGTGCCAGCAGGTACCTCAGGGACCCATACAATGAGCAGTTCTTC. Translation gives CASRYLRDPYNEQFF.